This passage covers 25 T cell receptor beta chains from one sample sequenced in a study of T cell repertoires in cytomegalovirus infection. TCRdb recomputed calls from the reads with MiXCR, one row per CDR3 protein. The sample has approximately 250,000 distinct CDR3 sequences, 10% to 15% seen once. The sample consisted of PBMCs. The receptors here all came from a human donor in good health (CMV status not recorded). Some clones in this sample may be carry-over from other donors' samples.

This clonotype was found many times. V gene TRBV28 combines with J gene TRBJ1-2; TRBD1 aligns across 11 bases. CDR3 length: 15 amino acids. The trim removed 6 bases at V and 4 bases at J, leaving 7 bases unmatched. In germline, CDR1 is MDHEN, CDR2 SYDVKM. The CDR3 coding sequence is TGTGCCAGCAGCCTACCCGGACAGGGGGCCTATGGCTACACCTTC. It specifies CASSLPGQGAYGYTF.

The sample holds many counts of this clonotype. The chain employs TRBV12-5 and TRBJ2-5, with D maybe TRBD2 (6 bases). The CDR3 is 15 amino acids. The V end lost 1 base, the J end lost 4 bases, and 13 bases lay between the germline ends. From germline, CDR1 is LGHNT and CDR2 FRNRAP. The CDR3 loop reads CASGLAGDGAETQYF. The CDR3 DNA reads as TGTGCTAGTGGTTTGGCGGGAGACGGTGCAGAGACCCAGTACTTC.

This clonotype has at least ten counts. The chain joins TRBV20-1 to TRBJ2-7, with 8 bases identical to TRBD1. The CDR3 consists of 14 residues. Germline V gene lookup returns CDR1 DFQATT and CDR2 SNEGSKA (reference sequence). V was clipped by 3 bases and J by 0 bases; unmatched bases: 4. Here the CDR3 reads CSARDRVLSYEQYF. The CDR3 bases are TGCAGTGCTAGGGACAGGGTCCTCTCCTACGAGCAGTACTTC.

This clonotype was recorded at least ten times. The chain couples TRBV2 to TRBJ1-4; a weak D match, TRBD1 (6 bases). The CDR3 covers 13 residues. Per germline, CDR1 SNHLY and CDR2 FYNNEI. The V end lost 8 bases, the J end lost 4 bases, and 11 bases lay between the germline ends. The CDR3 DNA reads TGTGCCAGCGATACAGGGAATAATGAAAAACTGTTTTTT. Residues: CASDTGNNEKLFF.

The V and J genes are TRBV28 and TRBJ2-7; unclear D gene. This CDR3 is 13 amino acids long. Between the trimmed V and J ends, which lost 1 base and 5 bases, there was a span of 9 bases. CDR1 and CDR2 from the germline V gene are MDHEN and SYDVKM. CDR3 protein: CASSLSYGNEQYF. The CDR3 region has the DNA TGTGCCAGCAGTTTATCCTACGGAAACGAGCAGTACTTC.

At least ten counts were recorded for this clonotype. This chain's CDR3 is CASSPDRGQQETQYF. The CDR3 DNA follows: TGTGCCAGCAGCCCTGACAGGGGGCAACAAGAGACCCAGTACTTC. This chain links TRBV7-2 with TRBJ2-5, with 10 bases fitting TRBD1. The CDR3 runs 15 residues. Germline CDR1 is SGHTA and CDR2 is FQGNSA. After removal of 5 bases from V and 2 bases from J, the junction contained 5 bases not matched to a gene.

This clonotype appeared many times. The CDR3 region has the DNA TGTGCCAGCAGCTTGGGACGGAACTATGGCTACACCTTC. Amino acid sequence: CASSLGRNYGYTF. This chain joins TRBV28 and TRBJ1-2, with a weak D call TRBD1 (5 bases). Germline CDR1 is MDHEN and CDR2 is SYDVKM. CDR3 length: 13 amino acids. V was shortened by 6 bases and J by 2 bases, with 10 bases between the two germline ends.

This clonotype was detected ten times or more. CDR3 residues: CASSLWSGQGAYNEQFF. The DNA of the CDR3 is TGTGCCAGCAGTTTATGGTCGGGACAGGGCGCCTACAATGAGCAGTTCTTC. The chain is built from TRBV12-3 or TRBV12-4 and TRBJ2-1; 9 nucleotides match TRBD1. This CDR3 spans 17 amino acids. The V gene end was trimmed by 2 bases and the J gene end by 2 bases; junction bases not matched to a gene: 7.

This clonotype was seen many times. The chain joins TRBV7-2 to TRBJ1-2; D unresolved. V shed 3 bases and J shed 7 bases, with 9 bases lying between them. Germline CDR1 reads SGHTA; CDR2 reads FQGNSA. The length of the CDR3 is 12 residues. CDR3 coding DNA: TGTGCCAGCAGCTTCCCCGGGAGTGGCTACACCTTC. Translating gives CASSFPGSGYTF.

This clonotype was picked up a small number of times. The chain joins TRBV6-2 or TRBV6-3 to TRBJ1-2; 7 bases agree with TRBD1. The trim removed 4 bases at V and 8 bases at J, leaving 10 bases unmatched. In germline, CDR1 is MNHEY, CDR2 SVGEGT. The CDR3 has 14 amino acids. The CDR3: CASSFTDREDGYTF. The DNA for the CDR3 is TGTGCCAGCAGTTTCACAGACAGGGAGGACGGCTACACCTTC.

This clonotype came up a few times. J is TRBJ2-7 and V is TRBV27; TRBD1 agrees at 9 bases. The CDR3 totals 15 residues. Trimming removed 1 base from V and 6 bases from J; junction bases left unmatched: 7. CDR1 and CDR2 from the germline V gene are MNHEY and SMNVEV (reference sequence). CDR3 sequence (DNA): TGTGCCAGCAGTTTATGGGGGACAGGGACAGCCGAGCAGTACTTC. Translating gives CASSLWGTGTAEQYF.

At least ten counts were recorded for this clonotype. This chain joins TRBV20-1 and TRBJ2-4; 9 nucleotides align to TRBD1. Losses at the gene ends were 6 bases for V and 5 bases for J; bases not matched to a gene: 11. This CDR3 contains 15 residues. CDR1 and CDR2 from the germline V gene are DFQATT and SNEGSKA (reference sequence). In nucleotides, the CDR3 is TGCAGTGCCGACGGGGAGGGACAGGGCCAAAACATTCAGTACTTC. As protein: CSADGEGQGQNIQYF.

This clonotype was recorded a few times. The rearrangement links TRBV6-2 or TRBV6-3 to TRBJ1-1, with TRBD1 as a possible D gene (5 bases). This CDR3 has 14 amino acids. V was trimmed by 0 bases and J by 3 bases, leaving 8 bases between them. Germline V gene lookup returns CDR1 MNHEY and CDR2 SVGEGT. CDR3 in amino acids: CASSYSTAYTEAFF. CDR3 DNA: TGTGCCAGCAGTTACTCGACAGCTTACACTGAAGCTTTCTTT.

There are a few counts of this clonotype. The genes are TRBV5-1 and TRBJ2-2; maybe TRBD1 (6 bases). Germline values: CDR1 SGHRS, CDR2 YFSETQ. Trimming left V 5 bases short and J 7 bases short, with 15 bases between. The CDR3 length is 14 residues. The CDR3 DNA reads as TGCGCCAGCAGTCCCGGACAGCAATACGGGGAGCTGTTTTTT. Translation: CASSPGQQYGELFF. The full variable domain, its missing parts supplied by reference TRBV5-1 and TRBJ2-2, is KAGVTQTPRYLIKTRGQQVTLSCSPISGHRSVSWYQQTPGQGLQFLFEYFSETQRNKGNFPGRFSGRQFSNSRSEMNVSTLELGDSALYLCASSPGQQYGELFFGEGSRLTVL.

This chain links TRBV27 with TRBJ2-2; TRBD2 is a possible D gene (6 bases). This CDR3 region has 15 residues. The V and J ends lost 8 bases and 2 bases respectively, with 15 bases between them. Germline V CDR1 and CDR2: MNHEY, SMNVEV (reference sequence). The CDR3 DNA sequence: TGTGCCAGCTCAAAGGCGGGGTTCAACACCGGGGAGCTGTTTTTT. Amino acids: CASSKAGFNTGELFF.

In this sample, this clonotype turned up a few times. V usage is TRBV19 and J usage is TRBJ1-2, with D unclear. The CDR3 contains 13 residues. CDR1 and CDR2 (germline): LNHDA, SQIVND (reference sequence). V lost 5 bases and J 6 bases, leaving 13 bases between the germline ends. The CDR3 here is CASSPIGVDGYTF. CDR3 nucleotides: TGTGCCAGTAGTCCCATCGGGGTTGATGGCTACACCTTC. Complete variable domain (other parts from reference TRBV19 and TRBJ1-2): DGGITQSPKYLFRKEGQNVTLSCEQNLNHDAMYWYRQDPGQGLRLIYYSQIVNDFQKGDIAEGYSVSREKKESFPLTVTSAQKNPTAFYLCASSPIGVDGYTFGSGTRLTVV.

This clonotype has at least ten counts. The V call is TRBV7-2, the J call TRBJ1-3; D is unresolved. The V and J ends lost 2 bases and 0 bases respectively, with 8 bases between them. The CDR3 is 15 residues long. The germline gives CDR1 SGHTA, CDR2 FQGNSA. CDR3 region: CASSLLGHSGNTIYF. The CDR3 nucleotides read TGTGCCAGCAGCTTACTAGGCCACTCTGGAAACACCATATATTTT.

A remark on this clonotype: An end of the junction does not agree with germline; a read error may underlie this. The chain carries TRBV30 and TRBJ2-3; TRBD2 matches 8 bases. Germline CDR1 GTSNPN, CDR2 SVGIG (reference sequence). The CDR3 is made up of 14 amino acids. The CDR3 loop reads CARSGGISTDTQYF. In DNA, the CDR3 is TGTGCCCGGAGCGGGGGCATAAGCACAGATACGCAGTATTTT.

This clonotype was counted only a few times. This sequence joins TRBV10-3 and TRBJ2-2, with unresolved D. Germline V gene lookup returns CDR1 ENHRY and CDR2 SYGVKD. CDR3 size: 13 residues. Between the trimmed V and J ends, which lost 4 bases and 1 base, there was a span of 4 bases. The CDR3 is CAISGVNTGELFF. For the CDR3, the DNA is TGTGCCATCAGTGGGGTGAACACCGGGGAGCTGTTTTTT.

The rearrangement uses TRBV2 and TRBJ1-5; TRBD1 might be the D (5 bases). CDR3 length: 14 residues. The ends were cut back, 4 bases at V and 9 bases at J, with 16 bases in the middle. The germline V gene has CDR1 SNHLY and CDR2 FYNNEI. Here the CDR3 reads CASSGFGAPGPQHF. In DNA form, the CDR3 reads TGTGCCAGCAGTGGATTCGGGGCCCCCGGGCCCCAGCATTTT.

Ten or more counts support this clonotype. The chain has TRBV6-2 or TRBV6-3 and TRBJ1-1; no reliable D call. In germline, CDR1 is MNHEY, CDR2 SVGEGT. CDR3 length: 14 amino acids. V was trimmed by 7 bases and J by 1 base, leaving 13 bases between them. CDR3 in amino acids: CASILGNPNTEAFF. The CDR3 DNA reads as TGTGCCAGCATACTTGGAAACCCGAACACTGAAGCTTTCTTT.

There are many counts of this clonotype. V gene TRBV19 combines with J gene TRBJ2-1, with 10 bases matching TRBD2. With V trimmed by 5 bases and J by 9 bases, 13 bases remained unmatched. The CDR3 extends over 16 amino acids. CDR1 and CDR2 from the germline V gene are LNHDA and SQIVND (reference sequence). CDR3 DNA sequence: TGTGCCAGTAGTCCCGAGCGGCTAGCGGGAGTCGGTGAGCAGTTCTTC. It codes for CASSPERLAGVGEQFF.

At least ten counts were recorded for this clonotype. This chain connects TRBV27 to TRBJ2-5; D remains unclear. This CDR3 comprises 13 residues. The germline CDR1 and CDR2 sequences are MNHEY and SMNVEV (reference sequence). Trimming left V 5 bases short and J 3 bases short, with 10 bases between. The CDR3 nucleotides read TGTGCCAGCAGTGGGGATAGAGAAGAGACCCAGTACTTC. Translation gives CASSGDREETQYF.

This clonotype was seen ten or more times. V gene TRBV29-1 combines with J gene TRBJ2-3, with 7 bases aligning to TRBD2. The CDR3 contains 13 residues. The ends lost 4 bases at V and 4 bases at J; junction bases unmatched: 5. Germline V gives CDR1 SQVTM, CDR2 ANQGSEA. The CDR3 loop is CSVASGGADTQYF. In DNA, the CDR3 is TGCAGCGTTGCTAGCGGAGGGGCAGATACGCAGTATTTT.

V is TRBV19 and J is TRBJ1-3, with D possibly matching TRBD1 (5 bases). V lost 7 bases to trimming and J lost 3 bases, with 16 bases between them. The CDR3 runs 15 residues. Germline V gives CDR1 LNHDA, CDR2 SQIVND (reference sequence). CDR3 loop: CASMMLWGFGNTIYF. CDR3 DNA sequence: TGTGCCAGTATGATGTTATGGGGGTTTGGAAACACCATATATTTT.